The 6 T cell receptor beta chains in this list originate from one sample, sequenced in a study of T cells expressing NK-cell markers. TCRdb re-called the 5' RACE reads and gives one entry per CDR3 protein, without DNA. The sample data list around 380,000 distinct CDR3 sequences. The material sequenced was blood T cells: a sorted CD56 or NKG2C T cell subset, CD4+ or CD8+ T cells, or bulk PBMC T cells (not recorded which). These receptors all come from a woman between 45 and 60 years old in good health.

The CDR3 protein is CSASSGPYEQYF. This sequence joins TRBV20-1 and TRBJ2-7; no DNA is available, so the TRBD1 call from TCRdb remains unchecked. This CDR3 contains 12 residues. Looked up from germline, CDR1 is DFQATT and CDR2 is SNEGSKA (reference sequence).

The chain combines TRBV12-3 or TRBV12-4 with TRBJ1-2; TCRdb's assignment of TRBD1 cannot be checked, as there is no DNA. The CDR3 sequence is 13 residues long. The CDR3 protein is CASSPNIGVRYTF.

This sequence joins TRBV12-3 or TRBV12-4 and TRBJ1-1; TCRdb reports TRBD1, a call that lacks DNA to check it against. The CDR3 covers 19 residues. The CDR3 is CASSRLLDVPYPVNTEAFF.

The chain combines TRBV19 with TRBJ2-1; the D call of TRBD1 rests on TCRdb alone, since no DNA is present to check it. CDR1 and CDR2 (germline): LNHDA, SQIVND (reference sequence). CDR3 length: 15 amino acids. The CDR3 is CASTIGAGSYNEQFF.

The chain recombines TRBV28 with TRBJ1-5; lacking DNA, the TRBD1 call made by TCRdb goes unchecked. Germline V CDR1 and CDR2: MDHEN, SYDVKM. This CDR3 is 14 amino acids long. CDR3 residues: CASSQDRGNQPQHF.

The genes are TRBV20-1 and TRBJ2-5; TCRdb lists TRBD2, though no DNA is available to test this call. CDR1 and CDR2 (germline): DFQATT, SNEGSKA (reference sequence). The CDR3 length is 15 residues. CDR3 region: CSAIRTSGLQETQYF.